The rows below give T cell receptor beta chains drawn from one sample of a study of blood T cell repertoires in COVID-19. Some clones are missing from TCRdb's copy, which holds only in-frame ones; the method was immunoSEQ multiplex PCR. The sample has 200,000 to 250,000 clones, roughly 80% seen once. Specimen: peripheral blood. These receptors were obtained from an elderly woman with COVID-19, enrolled during active disease. The CDR3 runs from the conserved cysteine through the conserved F or W. The D gene is left open where the match is weak. Not all rows give a size; the values are once, few, many and, for expanded clones, a class.

>TRBD1|TRBV28|NA|TRBJ2-5
CASSSWTGQETQYF
TGTGCCAGCAGTTCCTGGACAGGGCAAGAGACCCAGTACTTC
>NA|TRBV7-2|NA|TRBJ2-1
CASSPSVFPQFF
TGTGCCAGCAGCCCTAGCGTCTTCCCGCAGTTCTTC
>NA|TRBV18|NA|TRBJ1-2
CASSPRASGTGQKSSYYGYTF
TGTGCCAGCTCACCAAGGGCCTCTGGGACCGGACAGAAAAGTTCCTACTATGGCTACACCTTC
>NA|TRBV7-2|few|TRBJ2-7
CASSLGYQGNYEQYF
TGTGCCAGCAGCTTAGGGTACCAGGGGAACTACGAGCAGTACTTC
>NA|TRBV18|NA|TRBJ2-7
CASSPAGEEQYF
TGTGCCAGCTCACCAGCCGGGGAAGAGCAGTACTTC
>NA|TRBV12-3/TRBV12-4|NA|TRBJ1-2
CASTSHSGLGYTF
TGTGCCAGCACCTCCCACTCCGGTCTGGGCTACACCTTC
>NA|TRBV7-9|few|TRBJ2-3
CASSSSLDEVPDTQYF
TGTGCCAGCAGCTCGTCACTAGATGAGGTCCCAGATACGCAGTATTTT
>NA|TRBV7-2|NA|TRBJ1-5
CASSEQGLKQPQHF
TGTGCCAGCAGTGAACAGGGTCTAAAACAGCCCCAGCATTTT
>TRBD1|TRBV9|NA|TRBJ2-3
CASSALTGGIRTDTQYF
TGTGCCAGCAGCGCCCTGACAGGGGGCATAAGGACAGATACGCAGTATTTT
>NA|TRBV30|NA|TRBJ2-3
CAWSEGNGGTDTQYF
TGTGCCTGGAGTGAGGGAAACGGGGGCACAGATACGCAGTATTTT
>NA|TRBV28|NA|TRBJ1-4
CASGREKLFF
TGTGCCAGCGGGAGAGAAAAACTGTTTTTT
>NA|TRBV13|NA|TRBJ2-7
CASSYRQVLPYEQYF
TGTGCCAGCAGCTATCGACAGGTATTACCCTACGAGCAGTACTTC
>NA|TRBV12-2|NA|TRBJ1-5
CASRSLGQRLSNQPQHF
TGTGCAAGTCGCTCGCTCGGGCAGCGGCTTAGCAATCAGCCCCAGCATTTT
>TRBD2|TRBV4-3|NA|TRBJ2-4
CASSQGLAGGRGAKNIQYF
TGCGCCAGCAGCCAAGGACTAGCGGGAGGCAGGGGGGCCAAAAACATTCAGTACTTC
>TRBD1|TRBV7-9|NA|TRBJ1-2
CASSLVGTVTGDAYTF
TGTGCCAGCAGCTTAGTCGGGACGGTGACAGGGGATGCCTACACCTTC
>NA|TRBV21-1|NA|TRBJ1-4
CASSKKYPGTGAGEKLFF
TGTGCCAGCAGCAAAAAATACCCCGGGACAGGGGCGGGTGAAAAACTGTTTTTT
>NA|TRBV7-3|NA|TRBJ1-2
CASSGRGSYGYTF
TGTGCCAGCAGCGGCCGCGGATCCTATGGCTACACCTTC
>NA|TRBV5-1|few|TRBJ1-1
CASSLTVGGTEAFF
TGCGCCAGCAGCTTGACCGTGGGGGGCACTGAAGCTTTCTTT
>TRBD1|TRBV30|NA|TRBJ2-7
CAWSRGQGLYEQYF
TGTGCCTGGAGTCGGGGACAGGGTCTCTACGAGCAGTACTTC
>NA|TRBV20-1|NA|TRBJ2-7
CSASTRDTSLEQYF
TGCAGTGCTAGTACCCGGGACACCTCTCTGGAGCAGTACTTC
>NA|TRBV28|NA|TRBJ2-1
CASSLVINEQFF
TGTGCCAGCAGTTTAGTAATAAATGAGCAGTTCTTC
>NA|TRBV30|NA|TRBJ1-3
CAWSVPGAGNTIYF
TGTGCCTGGAGTGTACCAGGGGCTGGAAACACCATATATTTT
>TRBD1|TRBV5-1|NA|TRBJ2-7
CASKTGTGRHEQYF
TGCGCCAGCAAGACCGGGACAGGGAGGCACGAGCAGTACTTC
>TRBD2|TRBV5-4|NA|TRBJ2-7
CASSLGGLAGAPEQYF
TGTGCCAGCAGCTTGGGGGGACTAGCGGGGGCCCCCGAGCAGTACTTC
>NA|TRBV27|NA|TRBJ2-7
CASSLIGKGTYEQYF
TGTGCCAGCAGTTTAATCGGGAAAGGGACCTACGAGCAGTACTTC
>NA|TRBV3-1/TRBV3-2|NA|TRBJ1-1
CASRPTVFFTEAFF
TGTGCCAGCCGCCCCACAGTTTTCTTCACTGAAGCTTTCTTT
>NA|TRBV6-6|NA|TRBJ2-5
CASSYSSGFETQYF
TGTGCCAGCAGTTACTCATCGGGGTTCGAGACCCAGTACTTC
>TRBD1|TRBV18|NA|TRBJ2-3
CASSPEVGQGLDTQYF
TGTGCCAGCTCACCCGAAGTGGGACAGGGTTTAGATACGCAGTATTTT
>NA|TRBV27|NA|TRBJ2-3
CASSLWRSSTDTQYF
TGTGCCAGCAGTTTATGGCGGAGTAGCACAGATACGCAGTATTTT
>NA|TRBV4-1|NA|TRBJ2-5
CASSQGGRETQYF
TGCGCCAGCAGCCAAGGAGGTAGGGAGACCCAGTACTTC
>NA|TRBV19|NA|TRBJ2-3
CATWEPRADTQYF
TGTGCCACTTGGGAGCCTCGCGCAGATACGCAGTATTTT
>NA|TRBV6-5|NA|TRBJ1-2
CASSPRTEIGYTF
TGTGCCAGCAGCCCCAGGACAGAAATTGGCTACACCTTC
>TRBD1|TRBV11-3|NA|TRBJ2-1
CASSSAGQGAMGNEQFF
TGTGCCAGCAGCTCCGCCGGGCAGGGGGCGATGGGCAATGAGCAGTTCTTC
>NA|TRBV7-2|NA|TRBJ2-3
CASSLDGGKGTQYF
TGTGCCAGCAGCTTAGATGGCGGGAAGGGTACGCAGTATTTT
>NA|TRBV28|NA|TRBJ1-3
CASSLAGAGGNTIYF
TGTGCCAGCAGTTTGGCCGGCGCGGGAGGAAACACCATATATTTT
>NA|TRBV5-1|NA|TRBJ2-3
CASSSKTTDTQYF
TGCGCCAGCAGCTCAAAGACTACAGATACGCAGTATTTT
>TRBD2|TRBV4-1|NA|TRBJ2-2
CASSQVGLAGGTGELFF
TGCGCCAGCAGCCAAGTGGGACTAGCGGGAGGCACCGGGGAGCTGTTTTTT
>NA|TRBV5-1|NA|TRBJ2-7
CASSPGEPYEQYF
TGCGCCAGCAGCCCTGGAGAGCCCTACGAGCAGTACTTC
>NA|TRBV25-1|NA|TRBJ2-1
CASSGSLGGYNEQFF
TGTGCCAGCAGTGGATCCCTAGGGGGTTACAATGAGCAGTTCTTC
>NA|TRBV6-2/TRBV6-3|NA|TRBJ2-5
CASSPSGGPRETQYF
TGTGCCAGCAGTCCCTCAGGAGGCCCAAGGGAGACCCAGTACTTC
>TRBD2|TRBV4-2|few|TRBJ2-6
CASSQDVEVAGTSGANVLTF
TGTGCCAGCAGCCAAGATGTGGAGGTAGCGGGGACCTCTGGGGCCAACGTCCTGACTTTC
>TRBD1|TRBV28|few|TRBJ2-1
CASSWDRYNEQFF
TGTGCCAGCAGTTGGGACAGATACAATGAGCAGTTCTTC
>NA|TRBV3-1/TRBV3-2|NA|TRBJ2-7
CASSQGPRGEQYF
TGTGCCAGCAGCCAAGGTCCTCGGGGCGAGCAGTACTTC
>NA|TRBV7-8|once|TRBJ1-5
CASSLGDSNQPQHF
TGTGCCAGCAGCTTAGGTGACAGTAATCAGCCTCAGCATTTT
>NA|TRBV4-2|NA|TRBJ2-3
CASSQDGTQYF
TGTGCCAGCAGCCAAGACGGTACGCAGTATTTT
>NA|TRBV28|NA|TRBJ1-2
CASSFSSTLEGYTF
TGTGCCAGCAGTTTTAGTTCGACCCTGGAGGGCTACACCTTC
>NA|TRBV18|NA|TRBJ1-5
CASSPIQGSNQPQHF
TGTGCCAGCTCACCAATACAGGGTAGCAATCAGCCCCAGCATTTT
>TRBD1|TRBV6-5|NA|TRBJ1-2
CASSYSDRGYGYTF
TGTGCCAGCAGTTACTCAGACAGGGGTTATGGCTACACCTTC
>TRBD2|TRBV19|NA|TRBJ2-1
CASSMGSGSRNEQFF
TGTGCCAGTAGTATGGGTAGCGGGAGTAGGAATGAGCAGTTCTTC
>TRBD1|TRBV5-4|NA|TRBJ1-5
CASSTPGQEVNQPQHF
TGTGCCAGCAGCACTCCGGGACAGGAGGTCAATCAGCCCCAGCATTTT